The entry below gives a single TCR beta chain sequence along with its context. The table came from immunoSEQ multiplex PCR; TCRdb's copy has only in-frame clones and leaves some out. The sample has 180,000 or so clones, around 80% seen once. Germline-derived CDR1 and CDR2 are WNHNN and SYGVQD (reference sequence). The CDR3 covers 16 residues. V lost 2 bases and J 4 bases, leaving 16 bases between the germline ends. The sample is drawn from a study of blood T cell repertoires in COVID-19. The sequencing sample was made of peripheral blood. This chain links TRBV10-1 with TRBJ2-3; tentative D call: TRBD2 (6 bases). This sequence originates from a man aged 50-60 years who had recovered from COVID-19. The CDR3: CASSENQGGRADTQYF. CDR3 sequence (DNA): TGCGCCAGCAGTGAGAATCAAGGAGGGCGGGCAGATACGCAGTATTTT.